The present TCR beta chain was sequenced within a study of T cell responses to AZD1222 COVID-19 vaccine. Study in general: Second doses that came at about 4 or about 12 weeks were put together.

Only in-frame clones appear in the TCRdb table, and some are missing; sequencing was by immunoSEQ multiplex PCR. The sample records around 180,000 clones, approximately 94% being singletons. Whole-study results and caveats: Seropositive AZD1222 recipients at baseline numbered only five or six.

This clone has only a few counts. The antigen remains undetermined. The V gene's germline CDR1 is SGHRS and CDR2 YFSETQ. V was cut by 0 bases and J by 0 bases, with 7 bases left in between. CDR3 length: 15 residues. This clonotype was sampled from an adult in good health. The material was peripheral blood, obtained on day 0 of AZD1222 vaccination. The rearrangement uses TRBV5-1 and TRBJ1-5, with D hard to call. The CDR3 loop reads CASSLEGDSNQPQHF. CDR3 nucleotides: TGCGCCAGCAGCTTGGAGGGAGATAGCAATCAGCCCCAGCATTTT.